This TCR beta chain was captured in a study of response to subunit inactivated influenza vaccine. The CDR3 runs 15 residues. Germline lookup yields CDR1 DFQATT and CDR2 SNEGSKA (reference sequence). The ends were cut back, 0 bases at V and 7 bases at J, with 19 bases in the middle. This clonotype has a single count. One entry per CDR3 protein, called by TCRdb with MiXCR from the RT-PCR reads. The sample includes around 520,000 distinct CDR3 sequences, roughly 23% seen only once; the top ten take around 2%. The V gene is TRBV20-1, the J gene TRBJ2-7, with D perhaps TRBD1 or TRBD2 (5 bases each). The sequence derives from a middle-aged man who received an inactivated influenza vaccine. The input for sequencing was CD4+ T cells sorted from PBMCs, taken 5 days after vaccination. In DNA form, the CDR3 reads TGCAGTGCTAGAGATGAGGCCTGGAACTGGGGGGAGCAGTACTTC. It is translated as CSARDEAWNWGEQYF.